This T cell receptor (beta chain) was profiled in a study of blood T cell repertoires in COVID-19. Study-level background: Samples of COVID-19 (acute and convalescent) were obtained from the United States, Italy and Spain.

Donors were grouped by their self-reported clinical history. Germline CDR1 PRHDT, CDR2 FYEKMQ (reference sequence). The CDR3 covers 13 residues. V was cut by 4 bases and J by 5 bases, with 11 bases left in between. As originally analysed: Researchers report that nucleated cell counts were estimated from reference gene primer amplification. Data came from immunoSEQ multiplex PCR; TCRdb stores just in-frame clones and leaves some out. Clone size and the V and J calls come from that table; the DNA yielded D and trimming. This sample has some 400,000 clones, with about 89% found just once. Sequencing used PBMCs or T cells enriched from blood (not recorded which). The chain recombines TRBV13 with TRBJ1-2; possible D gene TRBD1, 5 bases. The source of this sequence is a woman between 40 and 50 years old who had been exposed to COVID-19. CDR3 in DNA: TGTGCCAGCAGCTCCTTCCAGGGTTATGGCTACACCTTC. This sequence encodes CASSSFQGYGYTF. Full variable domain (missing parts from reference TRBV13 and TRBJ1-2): AAGVIQSPRHLIKEKRETATLKCYPIPRHDTVYWYQQGPGQDPQFLISFYEKMQSDKGSIPDRFSAQQFSDYHSELNMSSLELGDSALYFCASSSFQGYGYTFGSGTRLTVV.